The sequence of this T cell receptor beta chain was determined in a study of Ad26.COV2.S vaccination and SARS-CoV-2 variants. Study-wide context: It was the COV1001 Ad26.COV2.S trial arm that included the donor. Donor got 5x10^10 or 1x10^11 viral particles of Ad26.COV2.S. Study results and caveats: After vaccination, reports described spike-specific CD8+ and CD4+ T cell responses as showing substantial breadth.

About this clone itself: Its cognate antigen is unknown.

Profiled with immunoSEQ multiplex PCR; TCRdb holds only in-frame clones, not every one. The table lists about 680,000 clones, roughly nine tenths of them singletons. V was clipped by 3 bases and J by 6 bases; unmatched bases: 5. The CDR3 totals 14 residues. Germline CDR1 reads MNHEY; CDR2 reads SVGAGI. The sample's treatment: around 19 received Ad26.COV2.S at low or high dose, single or two shots; roughly five received placebo; per-sample allocation not given. Sampling took place 63 days after the first vaccine or placebo injection. The donor's status was that of an adult aged 18-55 years in Boston. This chain uses TRBV6-5 with TRBJ2-3, with 8 bases identical to TRBD1. The TCR was taken from a person aged 18-60 years who received the Ad26.COV2.S COVID-19 vaccine or a placebo. The sequencing here drew on peripheral blood, taken in a trial of Ad26.COV2.S vaccine versus placebo. As DNA, the CDR3 is TGTGCCAGCAGTTATGACAGGGGTCGGGATACGCAGTATTTT. Its translation: CASSYDRGRDTQYF.